This TCR beta chain came from a study of cytomegalovirus exposure and HLA in healthy donors. Regarding the study as a whole: A later analysis linked about 17,000 TCR beta sequences to HLA alleles at 0.05 false discovery rate. Later, TCR association rates were found to vary by HLA locus, highest for DRB1 and lowest for HLA-C. Later analysis indicated greater clonal expansion among HLA-associated TCR beta chains than among equally common other chains.

60 Vbeta and 13 Jbeta primers were used in PCR. Only in-frame clones appear in the TCRdb table, and some are missing; sequencing was by immunoSEQ multiplex PCR. The data show over 90,000 clones, around 81% seen once. Unrecorded immune exposures were likely, despite nominal health at sampling. The CDR3 sequence is 15 residues long. CDR1 and CDR2 (germline): SGHVS, FNYEAQ. Trimming took 2 bases from V and 5 from J, leaving 10 bases between them. As regards this clone: Its target is unknown.

What was sequenced was PBMCs. The TCR was taken from a man aged 40-50 years in good health and CMV-seropositive. The V call is TRBV7-6, the J call TRBJ1-6, with TRBD1 as a possible D gene (5 bases). The CDR3: CASSLLSRDNSPLHF. The CDR3 region has the DNA TGTGCCAGCAGCTTATTATCCAGGGATAATTCACCCCTCCACTTT.